In its sample, the clone carrying this TCR beta chain was seen a few times. No antigen is known for it. The selected patients with pancreatic ductal adenocarcinoma had surgery but no neoadjuvant therapy. Repertoires were generated with immunoSEQ multiplex PCR, while TCRdb's copy carries only in-frame clones and drops some. In the table there are 31,000 or so clones, around nine tenths of which are singletons. This sample is drawn from a study of T cells in pancreatic ductal adenocarcinoma. This CDR3 contains 13 residues. Germline values: CDR1 SGHNT, CDR2 YYREEE (reference sequence). V gave up 4 bases and J gave up 5 bases; unmatched junction bases: 3. Findings and limits, study-wide: No significant tumor-blood clonality difference; means were about 0.11 and 0.072. This surgical cohort overrepresents the minority presenting with early-stage disease. Unique clonotypes were roughly 8-fold more numerous in blood than in tumor.

Sequenced input: PBMCs. This receptor was obtained from a human donor with pancreatic ductal adenocarcinoma. This chain joins TRBV5-4 and TRBJ2-5, with 9 bases lining up with TRBD1. CDR3 sequence: CASSRTGDETQYF. DNA of the CDR3: TGTGCCAGCAGCCGGACAGGGGACGAGACCCAGTACTTC.